This record covers a single TCR beta chain. Its antigen is as yet unknown. The data derive from a study of OX40 agonist ivuxolimab in advanced cancers. Study results and limitations: Expanded clones were, on average, more numerous among CD8+ T cells than CD4+.

TCRdb's table, derived via immunoSEQ multiplex PCR, lists solely in-frame clones and lacks some. The table lists around 70,000 clones, approximately 87% of them singletons. The sample here was CD4+ or CD8+ T cells sorted from blood, taken in a trial of the OX40 agonist ivuxolimab. The sequence was obtained from an adult with an advanced solid tumor such as melanoma, head and neck, liver or kidney cancer.

The CDR3: CASMWTPTYEQYF. For the CDR3, the DNA is TGTGCCAGCATGTGGACTCCTACCTACGAGCAGTACTTC. V gene TRBV6-1 combines with J gene TRBJ2-7, with D perhaps TRBD2 (5 bases). The CDR3 runs to 13 residues. The ends were cut back, 7 bases at V and 2 bases at J, with 12 bases in the middle. Per germline, CDR1 MNHNS and CDR2 SASEGT.